This is a list of T cell receptor beta chains from one sample in a study of blood T cell repertoires in COVID-19. Libraries were prepared by immunoSEQ multiplex PCR; TCRdb keeps only in-frame clonotypes and omits some of them. The sample lists nearly 350,000 clones, about 88% occurring once. What was sequenced was PBMCs or T cells enriched from blood (not recorded which). These receptors came from a woman under 40 who had recovered from COVID-19. CDR3s include the opening cysteine and the closing phenylalanine or tryptophan. Each record gives: J gene, V gene, clone size, D gene, CDR3 DNA, CDR3 protein. The D gene is left open where the match is weak. The size entry is marked missing in some rows and otherwise reads once, few, many or a size class.

TRBJ2-1 | TRBV7-9 | - | TRBD2 | TGTGCCAGCAGCCTCCGAGCTTCTAGCGGGGGGGCCGCTGAGCAGTTCTTC | CASSLRASSGGAAEQFF
TRBJ1-3 | TRBV2 | - | TRBD1 | TGTGCCAGCAGCCTTCGACAGGGTTCGAGCTCTGGAAACACCATATATTTT | CASSLRQGSSSGNTIYF
TRBJ1-1 | TRBV28 | once | - | TGTGCCAGCAGCCTGGGGGACATGAACACTGAAGCTTTCTTT | CASSLGDMNTEAFF
TRBJ2-6 | TRBV5-1 | - | TRBD2 | TGCGCCAGCAGCCCTGGTAGCGGGGTCCCCTCTGGGGCCAACGTCCTGACTTTC | CASSPGSGVPSGANVLTF
TRBJ1-5 | TRBV6-2/TRBV6-3 | - | - | TGTGCCAGCAGTCCGGGAAGGGGGAAGGGCAATCAGCCCCAGCATTTT | CASSPGRGKGNQPQHF
TRBJ1-1 | TRBV6-1 | - | - | TGTGCCAGCAGTGAAGCGCCTACGGGGAACACTGAAGCTTTCTTT | CASSEAPTGNTEAFF
TRBJ2-4 | TRBV7-2 | - | TRBD2 | TGTGCCAGCAGCTTAGGGCCTAGCGGGGCGACATCAGCCAAAAACATTCAGTACTTC | CASSLGPSGATSAKNIQYF
TRBJ1-5 | TRBV28 | - | - | TGTGCCAGCAGTTCCTGGGACAAGAATCAGCCCCAGCATTTT | CASSSWDKNQPQHF
TRBJ2-3 | TRBV6-1 | - | - | TGTGCCAGCAGTGAAGGAGGATCTAGCACAGATACGCAGTATTTT | CASSEGGSSTDTQYF
TRBJ1-2 | TRBV7-2 | - | TRBD1 | TGTGCCAGCAGCCCACCTTCGGACAGGGTAGATGGCTACACCTTC | CASSPPSDRVDGYTF
TRBJ1-2 | TRBV5-1 | - | TRBD1 | TGCGCCAGCAGCTCCCGTGAGGGGGCCAACTATGGCTACACCTTC | CASSSREGANYGYTF
TRBJ1-5 | TRBV2 | - | - | TGTGCCAGCAGTGAGGGCCTCCATCAGCCCCAGCATTTT | CASSEGLHQPQHF
TRBJ1-6 | TRBV2 | - | - | TGTGCCAGCAGCCGCGGGCGAAGTCCTAATTCACCCCTCCACTTT | CASSRGRSPNSPLHF
TRBJ2-5 | TRBV9 | - | TRBD2 | TGTGCCAGCAGCGTAGGTCGAAGGACTAGTAAAGTAGGGGAGACCCAGTACTTC | CASSVGRRTSKVGETQYF
TRBJ1-2 | TRBV28 | - | - | TGTGCCAGCAGTTTATCAGACGGCTCGGGAGGCTACACCTTC | CASSLSDGSGGYTF
TRBJ2-1 | TRBV5-6 | - | TRBD1 | TGTGCCAGCAGCTCCCAGTTACACCCGGGACAGGGGGCCTACAATGAGCAGTTCTTC | CASSSQLHPGQGAYNEQFF
TRBJ1-4 | TRBV10-1 | - | - | TGCGCCAGCAGTGGGAAGACGGGAGATGAAAAACTGTTTTTT | CASSGKTGDEKLFF
TRBJ1-1 | TRBV30 | - | TRBD1 | TGTGCCTGGAACAGATTACAGGGGGAGAGCATGAACACTGAAGCTTTCTTT | CAWNRLQGESMNTEAFF
TRBJ2-1 | TRBV30 | - | - | TGTGCCTGGAGTCCCCAGGGGCGCCAGCAGTTCTTC | CAWSPQGRQQFF
TRBJ2-2 | TRBV3-1/TRBV3-2 | - | - | TGTGCCAGCAGCCAGTTAGCCGGGGAGCTGTTTTTT | CASSQLAGELFF
TRBJ2-7 | TRBV5-4 | - | TRBD1 | TGTGCCAGCAGCGCCGGACAGGGGGACAGAGGTGAGCAGTACTTC | CASSAGQGDRGEQYF
TRBJ2-7 | TRBV19 | once | - | TGTGCCAGTAGTATAGTTTGGGACACGGAGGAGAAGTACTTC | CASSIVWDTEEKYF
TRBJ2-7 | TRBV3-1/TRBV3-2 | - | - | TGTGCCAGCAGCCACGGTACCTACGAGCAGTACTTC | CASSHGTYEQYF
TRBJ2-2 | TRBV5-4 | - | - | TGTGCCAGCAGCCCCGGGACATTGAACACCGGGGAGCTGTTTTTT | CASSPGTLNTGELFF
TRBJ2-1 | TRBV7-6 | - | TRBD2 | TGTGCCAGCAGCCAGGGACTAACACGAAATGAGCAGTTCTTC | CASSQGLTRNEQFF
TRBJ1-1 | TRBV29-1 | - | - | TGCAGCGTTGAACCCCACCGACTCGGAGAAGCTTTCTTT | CSVEPHRLGEAFF
TRBJ2-2 | TRBV10-3 | once | TRBD2 | TGTGCCATCACGCATAGCGGGGGGGAAGGGGAGCTGTTTTTT | CAITHSGGEGELFF
TRBJ1-4 | TRBV28 | - | - | TGTGCCAGCAGTCGGACAGCTAGGGGGTCTAATGAAAAACTGTTTTTT | CASSRTARGSNEKLFF
TRBJ2-5 | TRBV19 | - | TRBD2 | TGTGCCAGTAGTACCCCGCGGGGGGGCCTAGAGACCCAGTACTTC | CASSTPRGGLETQYF
TRBJ1-5 | TRBV19 | - | - | TGTGCCAGTAGTATACGGGATAGCAATCAGCCCCAGCATTTT | CASSIRDSNQPQHF
TRBJ1-5 | TRBV9 | - | - | TGTGCCAGCAGTGTCGCAGGGGATAGCAATCAGCCCCAGCATTTT | CASSVAGDSNQPQHF
TRBJ1-6 | TRBV7-9 | - | TRBD1 | TGTGCCAGCAGCTCAGACGGGACAGAGAATTCACCCCTCCACTTT | CASSSDGTENSPLHF
TRBJ1-1 | TRBV9 | once | TRBD1 | TGTGCCAGCAGCCCGAGACAGGGAATGGGGACTGAAGCTTTCTTT | CASSPRQGMGTEAFF
TRBJ1-5 | TRBV10-3 | once | TRBD1 | TGTGCCATCAGTGTTGGGGACAGCCTCAATCAGCCCCAGCATTTT | CAISVGDSLNQPQHF
TRBJ2-4 | TRBV15 | - | - | TGTGCCACCAGCAGAGACCAGGGACACCAAAACATTCAGTACTTC | CATSRDQGHQNIQYF
TRBJ1-1 | TRBV7-2 | few | TRBD1 | TGTGCCAGCAGCTCGAGACAGGGTGGGGGAGCTTTCTTT | CASSSRQGGGAFF
TRBJ1-6 | TRBV7-8 | few | - | TGTGCCAGCAGCTTAGGGAGCGTTAATTCACCCCTCCACTTT | CASSLGSVNSPLHF
TRBJ2-7 | TRBV12-5 | - | TRBD1 | TGTGCTAGTGGTTTGGTTACCGGGGGGACAGGGTCCTCCGAGCAGTACTTC | CASGLVTGGTGSSEQYF
TRBJ1-1 | TRBV28 | - | TRBD1 | TGTGCCAGCAGTTTACCTCAGGGGGCGGTTACTGAAGCTTTCTTT | CASSLPQGAVTEAFF
TRBJ1-1 | TRBV6-2/TRBV6-3 | - | - | TGTGCCAGCAGCTTAACAGAGAACACTGAAGCTTTCTTT | CASSLTENTEAFF
TRBJ1-6 | TRBV6-5 | - | - | TGTGCCAGCAGTCCGGGACTCGTCAATTCACCCCTCCACTTT | CASSPGLVNSPLHF
TRBJ2-5 | TRBV3-1/TRBV3-2 | - | - | TGTGCCAGCAGCCAAGATCTTGTGGGGGCAGGAAAGACCCAGTACTTC | CASSQDLVGAGKTQYF
TRBJ1-2 | TRBV9 | - | TRBD1 | TGTGCCAGCAGCGTAGAGGGCGGGGCGGGGACAGATGGTTACACCTTC | CASSVEGGAGTDGYTF
TRBJ1-3 | TRBV6-5 | once | - | TGTGCCAGCAGTACAACCGGGACACCTGGAAACACCATATATTTT | CASSTTGTPGNTIYF
TRBJ2-7 | TRBV6-1 | few | TRBD2 | TGTGCCAGCAGTGAAAGAGCGGGGGGAGCCTACGAGCAGTACTTC | CASSERAGGAYEQYF
TRBJ2-7 | TRBV12-3/TRBV12-4 | - | TRBD1 | TGTGCCAGCAGTTTGACAGGGGGCTACGAGCAGTACTTC | CASSLTGGYEQYF
TRBJ2-2 | TRBV5-4 | few | - | TGTGCCAGCAGCTTTGTCCAGGGGCGGGCCGGGGAGCTGTTTTTT | CASSFVQGRAGELFF
TRBJ2-7 | TRBV29-1 | few | - | TGCAGCGTCCTCGGCGGGGCCTACGAGCAGTACTTC | CSVLGGAYEQYF
TRBJ1-3 | TRBV28 | - | TRBD1 | TGTGCCAGCAGGACAGGGGGTCTCAGCTCTGGAAACACCATATATTTT | CASRTGGLSSGNTIYF
TRBJ2-5 | TRBV5-6 | few | TRBD2 | TGTGCCAGCATCCAGGGACTAGCGGGGGGCCAACAGTACTTC | CASIQGLAGGQQYF
TRBJ2-3 | TRBV30 | - | TRBD2 | TGTGCCTTGGACGGCGCGGGGGGCTTCACAGATACGCAGTATTTT | CALDGAGGFTDTQYF
TRBJ2-7 | TRBV23-1 | - | - | TGCGCCAGCACCTGGCCTCCCCTTGTGATCCACGAGCAGTACTTC | CASTWPPLVIHEQYF
TRBJ1-3 | TRBV7-9 | - | TRBD1 | TGTGCCAGCACCCCCCCCGGACAGGTATCGTCGGGTGGAAACACCATATATTTT | CASTPPGQVSSGGNTIYF
TRBJ1-2 | TRBV5-6 | - | - | TGTGCCAGCAGTCGGGACACTCGAGGCTATGGCTACACCTTC | CASSRDTRGYGYTF